The T cell receptor (beta chain) described here comes from a study of blood T cell repertoires in COVID-19. Study-wide background: Sources were T cells, B-cell-depleted T cells, or PBMCs; the material itself was cDNA or gDNA.

Source study methods: Reference gene primers were amplified, and this amplification served to estimate nucleated cell counts. Assay used: immunoSEQ multiplex PCR; TCRdb lists only in-frame clones, some missing. That table gives V, J and clone size, and the DNA gave D and trimming. The table records around 100,000 clones, over 70% of them present only once. Germline lookup yields CDR1 SGHDT and CDR2 YYEEEE. V trimming: 0 bases; J trimming: 5 bases; junction bases outside the gene matches: 11. The CDR3 consists of 17 residues. This receptor was taken from an elderly man with acute or convalescent COVID-19. Sequenced: peripheral blood. The chain links TRBV5-6 to TRBJ2-5; the match to TRBD1 covers 9 bases. The DNA for the CDR3 is TGTGCCAGCAGCTTGGGGATAGAGGGACAGGGTTACGAGACCCAGTACTTC. This encodes CASSLGIEGQGYETQYF.